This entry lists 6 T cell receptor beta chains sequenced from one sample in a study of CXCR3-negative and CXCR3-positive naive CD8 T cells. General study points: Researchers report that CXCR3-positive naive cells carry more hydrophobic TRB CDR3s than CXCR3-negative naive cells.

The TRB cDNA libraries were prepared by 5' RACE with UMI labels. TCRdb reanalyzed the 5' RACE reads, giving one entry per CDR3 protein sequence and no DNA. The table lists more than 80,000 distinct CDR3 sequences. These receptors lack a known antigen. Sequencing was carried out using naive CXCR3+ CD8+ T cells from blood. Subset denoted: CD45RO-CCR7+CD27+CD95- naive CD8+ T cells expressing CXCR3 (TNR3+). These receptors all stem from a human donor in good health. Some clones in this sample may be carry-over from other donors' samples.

The CDR3 sequence is CASSAQGSGSYNEQFF. V gene TRBV4-3 combines with J gene TRBJ2-1. The CDR3 has 16 amino acids. CDR1 and CDR2 from the germline V gene are LGHNA and YSLEER.

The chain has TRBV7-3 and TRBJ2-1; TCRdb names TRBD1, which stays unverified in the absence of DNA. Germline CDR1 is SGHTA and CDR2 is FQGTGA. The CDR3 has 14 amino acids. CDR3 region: CASSFGQGANEQFF.

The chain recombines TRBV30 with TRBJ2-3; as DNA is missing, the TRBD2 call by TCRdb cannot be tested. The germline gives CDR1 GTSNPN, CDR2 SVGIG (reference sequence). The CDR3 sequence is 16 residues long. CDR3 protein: CAWSPWTQQSTDTQYF. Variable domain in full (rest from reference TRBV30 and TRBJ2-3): SQTIHQWPATLVQPVGSPLSLECTVEGTSNPNLYWYRQAAGRGLQLLFYSVGIGQISSEVPQNLSASRPQDRQFILSSKKLLLSDSGFYLCAWSPWTQQSTDTQYFGPGTRLTVL.

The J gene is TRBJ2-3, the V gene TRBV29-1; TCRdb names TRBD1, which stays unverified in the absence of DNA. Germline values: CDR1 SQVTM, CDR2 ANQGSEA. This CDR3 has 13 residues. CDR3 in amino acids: CSVRRGEEDTQYF.

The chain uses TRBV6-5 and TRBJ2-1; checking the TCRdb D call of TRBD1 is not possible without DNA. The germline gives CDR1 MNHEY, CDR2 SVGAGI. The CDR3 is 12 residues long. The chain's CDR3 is CASSSPGDRQFF.

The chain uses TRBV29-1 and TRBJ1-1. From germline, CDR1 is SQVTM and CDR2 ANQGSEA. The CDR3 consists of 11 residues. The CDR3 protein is CSAAGNTEAFF.